What follows are 32 T cell receptor beta chains derived from one specimen sequenced in a study of control samples from healthy donors and cancer patients. Generated by immunoSEQ multiplex PCR, the TCRdb table keeps only in-frame clones and is missing some. The table shows roughly 150,000 clones, with approximately 93% occurring only once. The sequenced sample consisted of blood. These receptors were collected from a man in his late teens or twenties in good health.

This clone was observed once. The chain joins TRBV30 to TRBJ1-6; D unclear. Looked up from germline, CDR1 is GTSNPN and CDR2 is SVGIG (reference sequence). Trimming removed 0 bases at V and 9 bases at J, with 9 bases between. The CDR3 has 13 amino acids. The CDR3 region has the DNA TGTGCCTGGAGTGTGGGCTTGAGTTCACCCCTCCACTTT. Its protein is CAWSVGLSSPLHF.

The J gene is TRBJ2-7, the V gene TRBV5-4; D remains unclear. The V gene lost 2 bases and the J gene lost 4 bases, with 10 bases spanning the gap. CDR1 is SGHNT, CDR2 YYREEE, per germline (reference sequence). There are 13 residues in the CDR3. CDR3 in amino acids: CASSFVGSYEQYF. The CDR3 DNA reads as TGTGCCAGCAGCTTCGTGGGTTCATACGAGCAGTACTTC.

The gene calls are TRBV2 and TRBJ1-2; D ambiguous. V lost 3 bases, J lost 4 bases, and 9 bases lay in between. CDR3 length: 13 amino acids. The germline V gene has CDR1 SNHLY and CDR2 FYNNEI. The CDR3 DNA is TGTGCCAGCAGTGATCAGGAGGTCTATGGCTACACCTTC. Translation gives CASSDQEVYGYTF.

The chain has TRBV7-8 and TRBJ2-7; possible D gene TRBD1, 5 bases. CDR1 SGHVS and CDR2 FQNEAQ come from the germline V gene. V lost 1 base, J lost 6 bases, and 10 bases lay in between. This CDR3 is built from 13 residues. This CDR3 reads CASSLGKRGEQYF. In DNA form, the CDR3 reads TGTGCCAGCAGCTTAGGTAAAAGGGGCGAGCAGTACTTC.

This chain connects TRBV30 to TRBJ1-1; D is uncertain. Trimming stripped 3 bases from V and 2 bases from J, with 16 bases between. Germline lookup yields CDR1 GTSNPN and CDR2 SVGIG (reference sequence). This CDR3 comprises 15 residues. CDR3 amino acids: CAWSAGPQGNTEAFF. CDR3 coding DNA: TGTGCCTGGAGCGCCGGGCCCCAAGGTAACACTGAAGCTTTCTTT.

The V gene is TRBV2, the J gene TRBJ2-3; 9 nucleotides match TRBD2. Germline V gene sequence: CDR1 SNHLY, CDR2 FYNNEI. This CDR3 is 16 amino acids long. With V trimmed by 0 bases and J by 5 bases, 6 bases remained unmatched. CDR3 nucleotide sequence: TGTGCCAGCAGTGAAGCGCTTGGCGGGGGGGGAGATACGCAGTATTTT. Amino acid sequence: CASSEALGGGGDTQYF.

DNA for the CDR3: TGTGCCAGCAGTTACTCGGCTACCTACAATGAGCAGTTCTTC. The encoded protein is CASSYSATYNEQFF. The chain uses TRBV6-5 and TRBJ2-1; D is unresolved. The germline V and J ends were trimmed by 0 bases and 2 bases, with 5 bases remaining between them. CDR1 is MNHEY and CDR2 is SVGAGI in the germline V gene. The CDR3 runs 14 residues.

The genes are TRBV19 and TRBJ1-1, with 10 positions matching TRBD1. Germline V gene lookup returns CDR1 LNHDA and CDR2 SQIVND (reference sequence). The CDR3 is 18 amino acids. Germline trimming cut 2 bases from V and 5 bases from J; bases unmatched to any gene: 14. CDR3 sequence (DNA): TGTGCCAGTAGTATAAGGGACAGGGGCCTCCTCTGGGATACTGAAGCTTTCTTT. Its protein product is CASSIRDRGLLWDTEAFF.

V usage is TRBV19 and J usage is TRBJ1-2; a possible D gene is TRBD1 (6 bases). The CDR3 spans 13 residues. The germline V gene has CDR1 LNHDA and CDR2 SQIVND (reference sequence). V shed 9 bases and J shed 3 bases, with 14 bases lying between them. CDR3 bases: TGTGCCAGCGACCTGGGGGGGCACTATGGCTACACCTTC. Translation gives CASDLGGHYGYTF.

The CDR3 loop reads CASSVDGTGYYNEQFF. The CDR3, as DNA: TGTGCCAGCAGCGTAGATGGCACAGGCTACTACAATGAGCAGTTCTTC. This chain connects TRBV9 to TRBJ2-1, with D possibly matching TRBD1 (5 bases). V was pared by 0 bases and J by 3 bases, with 13 bases between. The CDR3 totals 16 residues. CDR1 and CDR2 (germline): SGDLS, YYNGEE.

The chain has TRBV7-9 and TRBJ2-5; the match to TRBD2 covers 11 bases. CDR1 and CDR2 from the germline V gene are SEHNR and FQNEAQ (reference sequence). The CDR3 totals 16 residues. Trimming cost V 6 bases and J 5 bases; bases outside gene matches: 11. CDR3 in DNA: TGTGCCAGCAGTCCGACTAGCGGGAAGGGTAGGGAGACCCAGTACTTC. Its translation is CASSPTSGKGRETQYF.

The genes are TRBV12-3 or TRBV12-4 and TRBJ1-1; no clear D gene. The CDR3 totals 13 residues. V was clipped by 6 bases and J by 1 base, with 9 bases between them. In DNA, the CDR3 is TGTGCCAGCAGCTATCAAGAGAACACTGAAGCTTTCTTT. Amino acids: CASSYQENTEAFF.

This chain uses TRBV9 with TRBJ1-2; D is ambiguous. Trimming took off 4 bases at V and 2 bases at J, with 12 bases between the two ends. The CDR3 extends over 14 amino acids. CDR1 and CDR2 from the germline V gene are SGDLS and YYNGEE. CDR3 sequence reads: CASSLGTANYGYTF. In DNA, the CDR3 is TGTGCCAGCAGCCTAGGCACAGCCAACTATGGCTACACCTTC.

This chain uses TRBV7-9 with TRBJ2-2; a possible D gene is TRBD2 (5 bases). CDR1 is SEHNR and CDR2 is FQNEAQ in the germline V gene (reference sequence). V was pared by 5 bases and J by 5 bases, with 9 bases between. CDR3 length: 13 amino acids. CDR3 loop: CASSQSGTGELFF. As DNA, the CDR3 is TGTGCCAGCAGCCAGTCGGGGACCGGGGAGCTGTTTTTT.

The chain has TRBV5-6 and TRBJ2-5; tentatively, D is TRBD1 or TRBD2 (5 bases each). CDR3 length: 12 amino acids. V was shortened by 0 bases and J by 13 bases, with 13 bases between the two germline ends. Germline assignment: CDR1 SGHDT and CDR2 YYEEEE. The CDR3 DNA is TGTGCCAGCAGCTTGGAGAGGGGACCCTGGTACTTC. The encoded protein is CASSLERGPWYF.

The CDR3 spells CASSELGPEQFF. CDR3 nucleotide sequence: TGCGCCAGCAGTGAGCTCGGGCCTGAGCAGTTCTTC. The chain combines TRBV10-2 with TRBJ2-1; D unclear. The ends were cut back, 2 bases at V and 9 bases at J, with 8 bases in the middle. CDR1 is WSHSY, CDR2 SAAADI, per germline. The CDR3 has 12 residues.

The chain has TRBV20-1 and TRBJ1-2; D remains ambiguous. The germline gives CDR1 DFQATT, CDR2 SNEGSKA (reference sequence). This CDR3 region has 11 residues. Trimming removed 4 bases from V and 7 bases from J, with 10 bases in between. CDR3 sequence: CSATLKGGYTF. CDR3 nucleotides: TGCAGTGCTACTCTTAAAGGTGGCTACACCTTC.

The gene calls are TRBV15 and TRBJ1-1; 9 bases agree with TRBD1. There are 14 residues in the CDR3. The germline CDR1 and CDR2 sequences are LNHNV and YYDKDF (reference sequence). The ends lost 3 bases at V and 10 bases at J; junction bases unmatched: 9. The CDR3 protein is CATSSQQGASRAFF. The CDR3 DNA follows: TGTGCCACCAGCAGCCAACAGGGGGCTTCGAGAGCTTTCTTT.

This clone was recorded only once. This sequence joins TRBV19 and TRBJ1-5, with D hard to call. The CDR3 length is 13 residues. V lost 5 bases and J 9 bases, leaving 14 bases between the germline ends. Germline V gene data show CDR1 as LNHDA and CDR2 as SQIVND (reference sequence). Written as DNA, the CDR3 is TGTGCCAGTAGTCAGACGGATCTTCCGCCCCAGCATTTT. It yields the protein CASSQTDLPPQHF.

This chain joins TRBV7-9 and TRBJ1-1; no reliable D call. Deletions cut 4 bases from V and 2 bases from J, with 11 bases between. Germline CDR1 is SEHNR and CDR2 is FQNEAQ (reference sequence). There are 14 residues in the CDR3. The CDR3 protein is CASSSLDTNTEAFF. The DNA for the CDR3 is TGTGCCAGCAGCTCCCTTGACACAAACACTGAAGCTTTCTTT.

In regard to this clone: The same CDR3 also results from other DNA sequences found in this sample. This chain joins TRBV7-2 and TRBJ2-1; 10 bases match TRBD2. Germline-derived CDR1 and CDR2 are SGHTA and FQGNSA. J gave up 0 bases and V 5 bases, and 1 base lay outside the gene matches. The CDR3 is made up of 15 amino acids. In DNA, the CDR3 is TGTGCCAGCAGCCGGACTAGCGGCTCCTACAATGAGCAGTTCTTC. This encodes CASSRTSGSYNEQFF.

CDR3 DNA sequence: TGTGCCAGCAGTTTATTAGGTGACACCGACTATGGCTACACCTTC. It codes for CASSLLGDTDYGYTF. The chain has TRBV28 and TRBJ1-2; no reliable D call. There are 15 residues in the CDR3. V lost 1 base, J lost 3 bases, and 12 bases lay in between. Germline loops: CDR1 MDHEN, CDR2 SYDVKM.

The chain is built from TRBV19 and TRBJ2-1; D not resolved. CDR1 and CDR2 from the germline V gene are LNHDA and SQIVND (reference sequence). The CDR3 is 14 amino acids. With 3 bases removed from V and 4 bases from J, the gap between germline ends came to 10 bases. The CDR3 region is CASSMVGPYNEQFF. The CDR3 coding sequence is TGTGCCAGTAGTATGGTCGGGCCTTACAATGAGCAGTTCTTC.

This clone was seen a single time. The gene calls are TRBV3-1 (or the pseudogene TRBV3-2) and TRBJ1-1, with D possibly TRBD1 on 6 matching bases. Trimming removed 0 bases at V and 10 bases at J, with 18 bases between. Germline V gene data show CDR1 as LGHDT and CDR2 as YNNKEL (reference sequence). CDR3 length: 15 amino acids. This CDR3 reads CASSQESQGPAGAFF. The DNA of the CDR3 is TGTGCCAGCAGCCAAGAGTCACAGGGACCGGCGGGAGCTTTCTTT.

V and J are TRBV19 and TRBJ1-1; possible D gene TRBD1, 6 bases. V lost 4 bases and J 5 bases, leaving 17 bases between the germline ends. This CDR3 has 15 residues. Germline V gene lookup returns CDR1 LNHDA and CDR2 SQIVND (reference sequence). The CDR3 coding sequence is TGTGCCAGTAGTACCCCGGGCCGGGGGCGGACTGAAGCTTTCTTT. It translates to CASSTPGRGRTEAFF.

The rearrangement links TRBV5-4 to TRBJ2-3, with D possibly TRBD1 on 6 matching bases. V was cut by 0 bases and J by 7 bases, with 18 bases left in between. The germline CDR1 and CDR2 sequences are SGHNT and YYREEE (reference sequence). The CDR3 totals 16 residues. The CDR3 sequence is CASSLAGRGTNNTQYF. The CDR3 DNA reads as TGTGCCAGCAGCTTGGCGGGCAGGGGCACTAACAATACGCAGTATTTT.

V and J are TRBV6-1 and TRBJ1-1; D is undetermined. This CDR3 comprises 14 residues. With 2 bases removed from V and 1 base from J, the gap between germline ends came to 8 bases. The germline V gene has CDR1 MNHNS and CDR2 SASEGT. This chain's CDR3 is CASSETGPNTEAFF. The CDR3 coding sequence is TGTGCCAGCAGTGAAACGGGTCCGAACACTGAAGCTTTCTTT.

This clone was detected only once. The chain recombines TRBV5-1 with TRBJ2-7; maybe TRBD1 (6 bases). The germline CDR1 and CDR2 sequences are SGHRS and YFSETQ. V lost 0 bases to trimming and J lost 1 base, with 11 bases between them. CDR3 length: 15 amino acids. CDR3 bases: TGCGCCAGCAGCTTGGTACAGGGTGTTTCCTACGAGCAGTACTTC. Translation gives CASSLVQGVSYEQYF. The whole variable domain, filled in from reference TRBV5-1 and TRBJ2-7, reads KAGVTQTPRYLIKTRGQQVTLSCSPISGHRSVSWYQQTPGQGLQFLFEYFSETQRNKGNFPGRFSGRQFSNSRSEMNVSTLELGDSALYLCASSLVQGVSYEQYFGPGTRLTVT.

The genes are TRBV11-2 and TRBJ1-1; maybe TRBD1 (6 bases). Germline V gene data show CDR1 as SGHAT and CDR2 as FQNNGV. The CDR3 consists of 11 residues. As DNA, the CDR3 is TGTGCGACCCTGGGGGGGCCTGAAGCTTTCTTT. Protein sequence: CATLGGPEAFF. Drawing the rest from reference TRBV11-2 and TRBJ1-1, the complete variable domain is EAGVAQSPRYKIIEKRQSVAFWCNPISGHATLYWYQQILGQGPKLLIQFQNNGVVDDSQLPKDRFSAERLKGVDSTLKIQPAKLEDSAVYLCATLGGPEAFFGQGTRLTVV.

The chain employs TRBV28 and TRBJ1-5, with TRBD1 matching over 8 bases. This CDR3 comprises 14 residues. Trimming at V came to 3 bases and at J to 7 bases, leaving 5 bases not matched to a gene. Germline CDR1 is MDHEN and CDR2 is SYDVKM. CDR3 bases: TGTGCCAGCAGTTTGAGGACAGGGAAACAGCCCCAGCATTTT. Its protein is CASSLRTGKQPQHF.

The V gene is TRBV5-1, the J gene TRBJ2-2; D uncertain. Germline V gene data show CDR1 as SGHRS and CDR2 as YFSETQ. The CDR3 loop spans 13 amino acids. Trimming took 4 bases from V and 3 from J, leaving 7 bases between them. DNA of the CDR3: TGCGCCAGCAGCCCATCCTACACCGGGGAGCTGTTTTTT. This gives the protein CASSPSYTGELFF.

The genes are TRBV28 and TRBJ2-7, with TRBD2 matching 11 bases. This CDR3 is 15 amino acids long. Germline-derived CDR1 and CDR2 are MDHEN and SYDVKM. V lost 1 base and J lost 7; bases outside the gene matches: 6. CDR3 residues: CASSLYTSGSWEQYF. The CDR3 DNA reads TGTGCCAGCAGTTTATACACTAGCGGGAGTTGGGAGCAGTACTTC.